These T cell receptor beta chains were read from a single sample in a study of CD8 T cell repertoires and HIV-1 epitope variants. Which antigens these TCRs recognize remains unknown. The protocol was immunoSEQ multiplex PCR, while the TCRdb copy is restricted to in-frame clones and leaves out a portion. Of about 5,500 clones listed, roughly 64% are singletons. The sample comprised cultured CD8+ T cells derived from PBMCs. These receptor sequences come from a male donor with HIV. CDR3s include the opening cysteine and the closing phenylalanine or tryptophan. D genes are given only for firm matches. Clone size is given for some rows only: seen once, a few or many times, or a class if the clone is expanded.

TRBD1,TRBV19,.,TRBJ2-7,TGTGCCAGTAGTAGAGGGACAGCCTACGAGCAGTACTTC,CASSRGTAYEQYF
TRBD2,TRBV6-5,.,TRBJ2-1,TGTGCCAGCAGTTACTCTCCTAGCGGGAGCCACAATGAGCAGTTCTTC,CASSYSPSGSHNEQFF
.,TRBV5-1,.,TRBJ2-1,TGCGCCAGCAGCTTGGACCGGGGGAGCTCCTACAATGAGCAGTTCTTC,CASSLDRGSSYNEQFF
TRBD1,TRBV7-2,.,TRBJ2-5,TGTGCCAGCAGCTTCCCCGGGACAGGGCATGAGACCCAGTACTTC,CASSFPGTGHETQYF
TRBD1,TRBV18,.,TRBJ2-7,TGTGCCAGCTCACAGGGGGCATTCCCCTACGAGCAGTACTTC,CASSQGAFPYEQYF
.,TRBV4-3,.,TRBJ2-7,TGCGCCAGCAGCCAAGCGAGGACGGATTACGAGCAGTACTTC,CASSQARTDYEQYF
.,TRBV6-5,.,TRBJ2-1,TGTGCCAGCAGTTACTCGGGAGTCGCCTACAATGAGCAGTTCTTC,CASSYSGVAYNEQFF
.,TRBV19,.,TRBJ2-7,TGTGCCAGTAGTTGGGACGGTTCCTACGAGCAGTACTTC,CASSWDGSYEQYF
.,TRBV19,.,TRBJ1-1,TGTGCCAGTAGTATTGGAAAATCTGAAGCTTTCTTT,CASSIGKSEAFF
TRBD1,TRBV10-3,.,TRBJ1-1,TGTGCCATGACTTCCGGGACAGCGAGATTCGCTGAAGCTTTCTTT,CAMTSGTARFAEAFF
TRBD1,TRBV5-6,.,TRBJ2-7,TGTGCCAGCGGATCCGGGACAGGGACCTACGAGCAGTACTTC,CASGSGTGTYEQYF
TRBD1,TRBV29-1,.,TRBJ2-1,TGCAGCGTTGACCACTGGGACAGGTACAATGAGCAGTTCTTC,CSVDHWDRYNEQFF
.,TRBV2,few,TRBJ2-7,TGTGCCAGCAGTGAGGACAACTACGAGCAGTACTTC,CASSEDNYEQYF
TRBD2,TRBV2,.,TRBJ2-1,TGTGCCAGCAAGATGACTAGCGGGTACAATGAGCAGTTCTTC,CASKMTSGYNEQFF
.,TRBV5-8,.,TRBJ1-3,TGTGGAGGGCGGCTGCCGGGAAGGAACACCATATATTTT,CGGRLPGRNTIYF
.,TRBV27,large,TRBJ2-7,TGTGCCAGCAGTGTATCCTCCGGGACGGTGTCCTACGAGCAGTACTTC,CASSVSSGTVSYEQYF
.,TRBV7-6,.,TRBJ1-1,TGTGCCAGCAGCTTAGAGTGGGGGCTGGCTGAAGCTTTCTTT,CASSLEWGLAEAFF
.,TRBV29-1,.,TRBJ2-1,TGCAGCGCCGCGAGGTTAGTGGGTAATGAGCAGTTCTTC,CSAARLVGNEQFF
TRBD1,TRBV28,once,TRBJ2-1,TGTGCCAGCACCGAGACAGGGGGCTACAATGAGCAGTTCTTC,CASTETGGYNEQFF
.,TRBV9,.,TRBJ1-5,TGTGCCAGCAGCGTAGAGGGGAATAGCAATCAGCCCCAGCATTTT,CASSVEGNSNQPQHF
TRBD2,TRBV6-5,.,TRBJ2-1,TGTGCCAGCCAGCTAGCGGGAGATTCCGATGAGCAGTTCTTC,CASQLAGDSDEQFF
.,TRBV4-1,.,TRBJ2-3,TGCGCCAGCAGCCAAGAATTGGGGACACCGGACTACCCTAGGCGCACAGATACGCAGTATTTT,CASSQELGTPDYPRRTDTQYF
TRBD1,TRBV7-3,few,TRBJ2-7,TGTGCCAGCAGCTTAAGAACCGGGACAGGGGCCGAGCAGTACTTC,CASSLRTGTGAEQYF
.,TRBV19,.,TRBJ2-2,TGTGCCACGGAAGGGGGGGGCACCGGGGAGCTGTTTTTT,CATEGGGTGELFF
.,TRBV9,.,TRBJ2-7,TGTGCCAGCAGCGTAGAAGGTCAGGACAGCTTATACGAGCAGTACTTC,CASSVEGQDSLYEQYF
TRBD2,TRBV28,.,TRBJ2-1,TGTGCCAGCAGTTTAACTAGCGGGAGGTATGATGAGCAGTTCTTC,CASSLTSGRYDEQFF
.,TRBV2,once,TRBJ2-3,TGTGCCAGCCGGGACTTCACAGATACGCAGTATTTT,CASRDFTDTQYF
TRBD2,TRBV5-1,.,TRBJ2-3,TGCGCCAGCAGCTTTAGGACTAGCGGGGGCTATGCTTTT,CASSFRTSGGYAF
.,TRBV27,few,TRBJ1-5,TGTGCCAGCAGTTTACTCCGCGGGGGTCAGCCCCAGCATTTT,CASSLLRGGQPQHF
.,TRBV10-3,.,TRBJ2-7,TGTGCCATCAGTGTACATTCCGAGCAGTACTTC,CAISVHSEQYF
.,TRBV6-1,.,TRBJ1-5,TGTGCCAGCACAGGGATCTATAGCAATCAGCCCCAGCATTTT,CASTGIYSNQPQHF
.,TRBV11-3,.,TRBJ2-7,TGTGCCAGCAGCTTAACACGGTGGGACGAGCAGTACTTC,CASSLTRWDEQYF
.,TRBV7-9,medium-sized,TRBJ2-2,TGTGCCAGCAGCCTTCAGGACGGGGAGCTGTTTTTT,CASSLQDGELFF
.,TRBV27,once,TRBJ2-7,TGTGCCAGCAGTCTCCCATCCTACGAGCAGTACTTC,CASSLPSYEQYF
TRBD1,TRBV7-9,.,TRBJ2-7,TGTGCCAGCAGCTTAAGAACCGGGACAGGGGCCGAGCAGTACTTC,CASSLRTGTGAEQYF
.,TRBV5-1,.,TRBJ2-6,TGCGCCAGCAGCCTCGACTGGGCAGGGAATCCCTCTGGGGCCAACGTCCTGACTTTC,CASSLDWAGNPSGANVLTF
.,TRBV28,.,TRBJ2-7,TGTGCCAGCAGCCCAGGGGCCTACGAGCAGTACTTC,CASSPGAYEQYF
TRBD1,TRBV27,few,TRBJ1-2,TGTGCCAGCAGTACGTGGGACAGGCTTGGGGCCTATGGCTACACCTTC,CASSTWDRLGAYGYTF
TRBD1,TRBV27,once,TRBJ2-2,TGTGCCAGCAGTTCGGCCAGACACCCGACAGGGACCGGGGAGCTGTTTTTT,CASSSARHPTGTGELFF
.,TRBV7-9,few,TRBJ2-3,TGTGCCAGCAGCGCTCGGGACTCGGCGACAGATACGCAGTATTTT,CASSARDSATDTQYF
TRBD2,TRBV5-1,.,TRBJ2-1,TGCGCCAGCAGCCCGACTAGCGGGAGGGCCTCCTACAATGAGCAGTTCTTC,CASSPTSGRASYNEQFF
.,TRBV9,few,TRBJ2-7,TGTGCCAGCAGCGTAGCTCCCGGGGAGTACGAGCAGTACTTC,CASSVAPGEYEQYF
.,TRBV5-4,.,TRBJ2-1,TGTGCCAGCAGCTTGTCGCAGGGCAGCGAGCAGTTCTTC,CASSLSQGSEQFF
.,TRBV28,.,TRBJ2-7,TGTGCCAGCAGTTTAAGGGCGACTAGTTCCTACGAGCAGTACTTC,CASSLRATSSYEQYF
.,TRBV30,.,TRBJ2-3,TGTGCCTGGAGTGGTGAGGTTGTTGGCGATACGCAGTATTTT,CAWSGEVVGDTQYF
.,TRBV5-1,few,TRBJ1-1,TGCGCCAGCAGCTTTGGGTGGGAGAACACTGAAGCTTTCTTT,CASSFGWENTEAFF
.,TRBV13,.,TRBJ2-1,TGTGCCAGCAGCCGTATGCCCCTCGGACTGGAAAACAATGAGCAGTTCTTC,CASSRMPLGLENNEQFF
.,TRBV27,once,TRBJ2-6,TGTGCCACCCAATCCACAACTACTGCGAACTCTGGGGCCAACGTCCTGACTTTC,CATQSTTTANSGANVLTF
.,TRBV5-6,.,TRBJ1-6,TGTGCCAGCAGCTTATGGGAGGAGGATTCACCCCTCCACTTT,CASSLWEEDSPLHF